Listed here are 26 T cell receptor beta chains from one sample, sequenced in a study of identical twins. One entry per CDR3 protein, called by TCRdb with MiXCR from the 5' RACE reads. The sample comprises 650,000 to 800,000 distinct CDR3 sequences, about 9.4% of which are singletons, and around 0.98% rests with the top ten. The data also belong to a second study, concerning yellow fever vaccine responses in identical twins.

The sequencing input was PBMCs. All receptors come from a woman aged 18-29 years in good health.

A few counts support this clonotype. The V gene is TRBV2, the J gene TRBJ2-7; 12 nucleotides align to TRBD1. Losses at the gene ends were 4 bases for V and 3 bases for J; bases not matched to a gene: 16. Germline CDR1 SNHLY, CDR2 FYNNEI. This CDR3 is 19 amino acids long. The CDR3 here is CASSVGGPGQGAIFYEQYF. CDR3 nucleotides: TGTGCCAGCAGTGTCGGAGGACCGGGACAGGGGGCCATATTCTACGAGCAGTACTTC.

The chain carries TRBV7-2 and TRBJ2-3; 10 nucleotides align to TRBD1. The CDR3 is 15 amino acids. The ends lost 3 bases at V and 6 bases at J; junction bases unmatched: 6. CDR1 is SGHTA and CDR2 is FQGNSA in the germline V gene. The CDR3 DNA sequence: TGTGCCAGCAGCTTCGACAGGGGGCAGGGCGATACGCAGTATTTT. Protein sequence: CASSFDRGQGDTQYF.

About this clonotype: This may come from a read error, since a much larger clone is one base off. The chain combines TRBV3-1 with TRBJ2-7, with a possible D match to TRBD1 (6 bases). The germline V gene encodes CDR1 LGHDT and CDR2 YNNKEL (reference sequence). This CDR3 has 12 residues. V gave up 7 bases and J gave up 4 bases, with 11 bases separating them. CDR3 in amino acids: CASTSQGYEQYF. The CDR3 nucleotides are TGTGCCAGCACCTCCCAGGGGTACGAGCAGTACTTC.

This chain joins TRBV14 and TRBJ1-2, with a possible D match to TRBD1 (5 bases). Germline V gene data show CDR1 as SGHDN and CDR2 as FVKESK. This CDR3 region has 13 residues. The ends were cut back, 4 bases at V and 4 bases at J, with 10 bases in the middle. CDR3 amino acids: CASSLRDPYGYTF. The CDR3, as DNA: TGTGCCAGCAGCCTCCGGGACCCCTATGGCTACACCTTC.

This clonotype was counted between two and nine times. The J gene is TRBJ1-2, the V gene TRBV7-9; a possible D gene is TRBD1 (5 bases). The CDR3 runs 13 residues. Per germline, CDR1 SEHNR and CDR2 FQNEAQ (reference sequence). Trimming took 4 bases from V and 4 from J, leaving 10 bases between them. CDR3: CASSYGAAYGYTF. Here the CDR3 DNA reads TGTGCCAGCAGCTACGGGGCGGCCTATGGCTACACCTTC. Looking up the rest from reference TRBV7-9 and TRBJ1-2 gives the full variable domain: DTGVSQNPRHKITKRGQNVTFRCDPISEHNRLYWYRQTLGQGPEFLTYFQNEAQLEKSRLLSDRFSAERPKGSFSTLEIQRTEQGDSAMYLCASSYGAAYGYTFGSGTRLTVV.

The CDR3 nucleotides are TGTGCCAGCAGCTTAGTATCTGGAGAGGGCCACATTGACCTAAGCTCCTACAATGAGCAGTTCTTC. Encoded protein: CASSLVSGEGHIDLSSYNEQFF. The chain is built from TRBV11-2 and TRBJ2-1; D is perhaps TRBD2 (5 bases). CDR3 length: 22 residues. CDR1 and CDR2 (germline): SGHAT, FQNNGV. The V gene lost 1 base and the J gene lost 0 bases, with 28 bases spanning the gap.

This clonotype occurred a few times. V gene TRBV2 combines with J gene TRBJ2-7, with D possibly being TRBD1 or TRBD2 (5 bases each). This CDR3 is 12 amino acids long. Germline V gives CDR1 SNHLY, CDR2 FYNNEI. Between the trimmed V and J ends, which lost 9 bases and 6 bases, there was a span of 15 bases. The CDR3 bases are TGTGCCAGACAGGACTGGGGGTTCGAGCAGTACTTC. Translating it yields CARQDWGFEQYF. Together with reference TRBV2 and TRBJ2-7, the CDR3 gives the full variable domain: EPEVTQTPSHQVTQMGQEVILRCVPISNHLYFYWYRQILGQKVEFLVSFYNNEISEKSEIFDDQFSVERPDGSNFTLKIRSTKLEDSAMYFCARQDWGFEQYFGPGTRLTVT.

The J gene is TRBJ2-1, the V gene TRBV7-2, with 8 bases aligning to TRBD2. Germline V gene lookup returns CDR1 SGHTA and CDR2 FQGNSA. The CDR3 has 16 residues. The ends lost 1 base at V and 7 bases at J; junction bases unmatched: 9. CDR3 nucleotide sequence: TGTGCCAGCAGCTTAGGATCTGGCGGGAGGATGAATGAGCAGTTCTTC. Translated: CASSLGSGGRMNEQFF.

This clonotype was counted at least ten times. The rearrangement uses TRBV4-3 and TRBJ2-3, with 7 bases fitting TRBD2. The CDR3 has 17 residues. Unmatched junction bases numbered 8, after V lost 0 bases and J lost 2 bases. From germline, CDR1 is LGHNA and CDR2 YSLEER. The CDR3 nucleotides are TGCGCCAGCAGCCAAGATCGGCTAGCGGCATTCACAGATACGCAGTATTTT. This codes for CASSQDRLAAFTDTQYF.

The J gene is TRBJ1-4, the V gene TRBV7-2; the D gene is possibly TRBD1 (6 bases). Germline values: CDR1 SGHTA, CDR2 FQGNSA. Trimming removed 5 bases from V and 8 bases from J, with 18 bases in between. CDR3 size: 15 residues. The CDR3, as DNA: TGTGCCAGCAGCCGGACAGAGGGTCAAATAGAAAAACTGTTTTTT. The encoded protein is CASSRTEGQIEKLFF.

The rearrangement uses TRBV6-2 or TRBV6-3 and TRBJ1-1; no clear D gene. V lost 4 bases and J 5 bases, leaving 20 bases between the germline ends. This CDR3 contains 16 residues. The germline V gene encodes CDR1 MNHEY and CDR2 SVGEGT. The DNA for the CDR3 is TGTGCCAGCAGTTCCCTCCGATCCGCCATAAGAACTGAAGCTTTCTTT. Translated: CASSSLRSAIRTEAFF.

The table lists this clonotype with many counts. This chain connects TRBV5-1 to TRBJ2-1, with D possibly TRBD2 on 5 matching bases. The germline V gene encodes CDR1 SGHRS and CDR2 YFSETQ. The CDR3 sequence is 16 residues long. Trimming removed 4 bases from V and 7 bases from J, with 21 bases in between. The chain's CDR3 is CASSPGWAITGNEQFF. CDR3 DNA sequence: TGCGCCAGCAGCCCGGGGTGGGCCATCACGGGAAATGAGCAGTTCTTC.

The chain employs TRBV6-1 and TRBJ2-1; maybe TRBD2 (7 bases). Deletions cut 11 bases from V and 7 bases from J, with 18 bases between. In germline, CDR1 is MNHNS, CDR2 SASEGT. The CDR3 totals 13 residues. The CDR3 reads CAGGRGSENEQFF. CDR3 nucleotide sequence: TGTGCCGGGGGGCGCGGGAGTGAAAATGAGCAGTTCTTC.

This clonotype was recorded at least ten times. The V gene is TRBV3-1, the J gene TRBJ2-1; 9 bases align to TRBD1. CDR1 is LGHDT and CDR2 is YNNKEL in the germline V gene (reference sequence). CDR3 length: 15 residues. Losses at the gene ends were 3 bases for V and 2 bases for J; bases not matched to a gene: 2. This chain's CDR3 is CASSHGDRAYNEQFF. The CDR3 DNA follows: TGTGCCAGCAGCCACGGGGACAGGGCCTACAATGAGCAGTTCTTC.

This clonotype was observed a handful of times. The V and J genes are TRBV6-2 or TRBV6-3 and TRBJ2-7; the D gene could be TRBD1 or TRBD2 (5 bases each). CDR3 length: 12 residues. Germline loops: CDR1 MNHEY, CDR2 SVGEGT. Trimming took 6 bases from V and 4 from J, leaving 10 bases between them. The CDR3 here is CASRKRGYEQYF. As DNA, the CDR3 is TGTGCCAGCAGAAAGAGGGGTTACGAGCAGTACTTC.

The chain combines TRBV30 with TRBJ1-4, with 8 bases that match TRBD1. CDR1 and CDR2 (germline): GTSNPN, SVGIG (reference sequence). This CDR3 has 14 amino acids. V dropped 0 bases and J dropped 8; count of bases not matched to a gene: 5. CDR3 sequence: CAWSVLGQGEKLFF. The CDR3 DNA reads as TGTGCCTGGAGTGTACTAGGACAGGGAGAAAAACTGTTTTTT. Based on the CDR3 plus reference TRBV30 and TRBJ1-4, the full variable domain is SQTIHQWPATLVQPVGSPLSLECTVEGTSNPNLYWYRQAAGRGLQLLFYSVGIGQISSEVPQNLSASRPQDRQFILSSKKLLLSDSGFYLCAWSVLGQGEKLFFGSGTQLSVL.

The V gene is TRBV20-1, the J gene TRBJ1-5; 7 bases fit TRBD1. The CDR3 sequence is 13 residues long. After removal of 6 bases from V and 7 bases from J, the junction contained 9 bases not matched to a gene. Germline V gives CDR1 DFQATT, CDR2 SNEGSKA (reference sequence). CDR3 residues: CSAESGGEQPQHF. The CDR3 coding sequence is TGCAGTGCCGAATCAGGGGGGGAGCAGCCCCAGCATTTT.

The sample holds many counts of this clonotype. The chain has TRBV28 and TRBJ2-1, with 13 positions matching TRBD2. Germline V lookup: CDR1 MDHEN, CDR2 SYDVKM. The CDR3 is made up of 16 amino acids. V was clipped by 6 bases and J by 8 bases; unmatched bases: 10. The CDR3 DNA reads TGTGCCAGCAGCGCAACTAGCGGGAGGGTCCTGGATGAGCAGTTCTTC. Translation: CASSATSGRVLDEQFF.

J is TRBJ1-3 and V is TRBV7-3; 10 bases fit TRBD1. From germline, CDR1 is SGHTA and CDR2 FQGTGA. The CDR3 sequence is 15 residues long. The junction had 3 bases not matched to a gene; V was cut back by 5 bases and J by 2 bases. CDR3 region: CASSPGQGAGNTIYF. The CDR3 DNA reads as TGTGCCAGCAGCCCCGGACAGGGGGCTGGAAACACCATATATTTT.

The chain carries TRBV12-3 or TRBV12-4 and TRBJ2-2; 11 bases align to TRBD1. This CDR3 spans 16 amino acids. Trimming removed 6 bases from V and 4 bases from J; junction bases left unmatched: 7. The CDR3 DNA reads as TGTGCCAGCAGGTGGACAGGGGGCTCGTTCACCGGGGAGCTGTTTTTT. This gives the protein CASRWTGGSFTGELFF.

The V and J genes are TRBV20-1 and TRBJ2-1, with 7 bases that match TRBD2. The CDR3 loop spans 10 amino acids. V lost 5 bases, J lost 13 bases, and 5 bases stayed unmatched. Germline V gene sequence: CDR1 DFQATT, CDR2 SNEGSKA (reference sequence). The CDR3: CSAFREDQFF. CDR3 coding DNA: TGCAGTGCTTTCCGGGAGGATCAGTTCTTC.

This clonotype was seen at least ten times. This chain joins TRBV29-1 and TRBJ2-1; a weak D match, TRBD1 (5 bases). Germline CDR1 reads SQVTM; CDR2 reads ANQGSEA. This CDR3 spans 16 amino acids. The V end lost 7 bases, the J end lost 4 bases, and 23 bases lay between the germline ends. The CDR3 DNA reads TGCAGCGCCAATCCTGGGGTTTCGACAGCATACAATGAGCAGTTCTTC. Translating gives CSANPGVSTAYNEQFF.

The rearrangement uses TRBV11-2 and TRBJ1-6, with D hard to call. Trimming took off 3 bases at V and 0 bases at J, with 9 bases between the two ends. Germline CDR1 is SGHAT and CDR2 is FQNNGV. The CDR3 length is 16 residues. The CDR3 sequence is CASSFGQVSYNSPLHF. The CDR3 DNA reads TGTGCCAGCAGCTTTGGGCAGGTCTCCTATAATTCACCCCTCCACTTT.

There are a few counts of this clonotype. The chain has TRBV5-4 and TRBJ2-3, with D perhaps TRBD2 (5 bases). CDR1 and CDR2 from the germline V gene are SGHNT and YYREEE (reference sequence). The CDR3 spans 15 residues. V was clipped by 0 bases and J by 4 bases, with 12 bases between them. In nucleotides, the CDR3 is TGTGCCAGCAGCTTGGCCCTACGGGGTTCAGATACGCAGTATTTT. Translating it yields CASSLALRGSDTQYF.

This chain joins TRBV29-1 and TRBJ2-5; D is unresolved. Per the germline V gene, CDR1 is SQVTM and CDR2 is ANQGSEA. The V end lost 7 bases, the J end lost 1 base, and 10 bases lay between the germline ends. This CDR3 is built from 12 residues. The CDR3 reads CSGEMGQETQYF. The DNA of the CDR3 is TGCAGCGGGGAAATGGGCCAAGAGACCCAGTACTTC.

The V gene is TRBV6-5, the J gene TRBJ2-4; D may correspond to TRBD1 or TRBD2 (7 bases each). The CDR3 covers 15 residues. V lost 2 bases to trimming and J lost 9 bases, with 17 bases between them. Germline CDR1 MNHEY, CDR2 SVGAGI. The DNA for the CDR3 is TGTGCCAGCAGTTACGCCTCAGGGGGGGAGGGCATTCAGTACTTC. Translation: CASSYASGGEGIQYF.